This TCR beta chain was profiled in a study of prognosis after radiotherapy for stage I lung cancer. Across the whole study: Each non-small cell lung cancer patient was deemed medically inoperable.

Notes on the study in general: For the expanded TCR clones, whether they were tumor-specific was not determined. Stereotactic body radiation therapy was followed by fewer unique TCR clones, median roughly 10,000 versus 7,000.

Unmatched junction bases numbered 4, after V lost 5 bases and J lost 7 bases. The CDR3 runs 12 residues. CDR1 and CDR2 (germline): KGHSH, LQKENI. Two-round multiplex PCR, the amplification method, yielded TCR beta CDR3 from genomic DNA. Primers targeting each individual TRBV and TRBJ gene were applied in first-round PCR. In TCRdb, the multiplex PCR reads were re-called with MiXCR into one record per CDR3 protein. This sample yields nearly 35,000 distinct CDR3 sequences, of which 34% are seen a single time; 16% belongs to the top ten. In regard to this clonotype: Its antigen is as yet unknown.

There were about 6.3 milliliters of peripheral blood drawn at each of two time points. The V call is TRBV18, the J call TRBJ1-1; the match to TRBD1 covers 7 bases. The starting material was PBMCs, obtained before or after stereotactic body radiation therapy (not recorded which). This TCR derives from a donor aged 50 or older with non-small cell lung cancer. The CDR3 loop reads CASSRGHVEAFF. CDR3 DNA sequence: TGTGCCAGCTCAAGGGGGCATGTTGAAGCTTTCTTT.